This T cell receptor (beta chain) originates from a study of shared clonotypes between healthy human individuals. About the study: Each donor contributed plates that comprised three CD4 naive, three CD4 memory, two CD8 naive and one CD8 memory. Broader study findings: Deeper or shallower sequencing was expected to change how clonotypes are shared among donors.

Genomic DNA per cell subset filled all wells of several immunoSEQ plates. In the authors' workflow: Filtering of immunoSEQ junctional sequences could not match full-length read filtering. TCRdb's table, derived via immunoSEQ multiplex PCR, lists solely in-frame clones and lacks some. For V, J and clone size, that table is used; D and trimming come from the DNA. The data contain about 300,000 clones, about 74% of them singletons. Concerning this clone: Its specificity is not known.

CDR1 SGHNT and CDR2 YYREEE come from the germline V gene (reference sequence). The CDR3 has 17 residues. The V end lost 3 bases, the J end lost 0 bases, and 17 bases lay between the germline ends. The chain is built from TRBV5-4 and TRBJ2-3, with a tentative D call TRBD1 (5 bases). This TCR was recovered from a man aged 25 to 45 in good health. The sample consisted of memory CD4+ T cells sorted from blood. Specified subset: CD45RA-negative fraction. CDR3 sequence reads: CASSSGYRLASTDTQYF. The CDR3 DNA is TGTGCCAGCAGCTCTGGCTACAGGCTGGCTAGCACAGATACGCAGTATTTT. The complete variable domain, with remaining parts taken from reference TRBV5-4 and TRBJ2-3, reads ETGVTQSPTHLIKTRGQQVTLRCSSQSGHNTVSWYQQALGQGPQFIFQYYREEENGRGNFPPRFSGLQFPNYSSELNVNALELDDSALYLCASSSGYRLASTDTQYFGPGTRLTVL.